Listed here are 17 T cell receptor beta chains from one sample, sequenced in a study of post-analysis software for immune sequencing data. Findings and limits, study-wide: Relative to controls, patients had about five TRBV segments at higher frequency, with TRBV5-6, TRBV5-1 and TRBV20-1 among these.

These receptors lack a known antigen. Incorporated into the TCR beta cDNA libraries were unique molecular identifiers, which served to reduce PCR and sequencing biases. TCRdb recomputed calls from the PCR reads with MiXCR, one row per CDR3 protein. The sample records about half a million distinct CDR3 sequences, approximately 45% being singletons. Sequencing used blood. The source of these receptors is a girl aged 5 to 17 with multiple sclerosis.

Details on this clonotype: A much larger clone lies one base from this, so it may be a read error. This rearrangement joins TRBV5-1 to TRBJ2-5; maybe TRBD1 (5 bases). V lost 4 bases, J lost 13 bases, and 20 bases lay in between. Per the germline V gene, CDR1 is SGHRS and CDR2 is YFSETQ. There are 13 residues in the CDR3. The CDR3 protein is CASSRQDTYERYF. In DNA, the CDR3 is TGCGCCAGCAGCCGTCAGGACACCTACGAGCGGTACTTC. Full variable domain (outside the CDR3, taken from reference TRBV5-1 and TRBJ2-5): KAGVTQTPRYLIKTRGQQVTLSCSPISGHRSVSWYQQTPGQGLQFLFEYFSETQRNKGNFPGRFSGRQFSNSRSEMNVSTLELGDSALYLCASSRQDTYERYFGPGTRLLVL.

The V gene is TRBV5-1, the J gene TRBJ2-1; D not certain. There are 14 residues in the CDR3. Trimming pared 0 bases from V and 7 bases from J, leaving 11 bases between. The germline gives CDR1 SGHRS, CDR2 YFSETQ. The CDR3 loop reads CASSLDSNGNEQFF. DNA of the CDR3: TGCGCCAGCAGCTTGGACTCCAATGGGAATGAGCAGTTCTTC.

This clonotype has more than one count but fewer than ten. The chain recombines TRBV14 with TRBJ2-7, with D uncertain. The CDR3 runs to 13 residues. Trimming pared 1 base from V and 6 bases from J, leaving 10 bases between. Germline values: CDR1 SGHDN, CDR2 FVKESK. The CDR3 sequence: CASSQARAREQYF. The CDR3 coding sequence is TGTGCCAGCAGCCAAGCAAGGGCCCGCGAGCAGTACTTC.

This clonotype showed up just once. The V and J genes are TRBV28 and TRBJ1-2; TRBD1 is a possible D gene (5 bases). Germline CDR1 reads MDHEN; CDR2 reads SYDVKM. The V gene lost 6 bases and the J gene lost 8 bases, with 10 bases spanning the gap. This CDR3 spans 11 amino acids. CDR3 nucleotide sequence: TGTGCCAGCAGCCGTCCAGGGGGCTACACCTTC. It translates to CASSRPGGYTF.

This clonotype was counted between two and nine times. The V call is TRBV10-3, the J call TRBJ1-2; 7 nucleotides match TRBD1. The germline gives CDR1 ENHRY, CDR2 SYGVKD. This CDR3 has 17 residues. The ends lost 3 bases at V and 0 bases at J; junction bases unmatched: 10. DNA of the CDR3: TGTGCCATCAGTGAAGGAACCCGGGACAGTACTAACTATGGCTACACCTTC. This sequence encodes CAISEGTRDSTNYGYTF.

The DNA for the CDR3 is TGCAGCGTTGAGACAAATAGCAATCAGCCCCAGCATTTT. As protein: CSVETNSNQPQHF. The chain employs TRBV29-1 and TRBJ1-5; D is unclear. The CDR3 has 13 amino acids. CDR1 is SQVTM, CDR2 ANQGSEA, per germline. Trimming shortened V by 3 bases and J by 0 bases, and 6 bases separated the two germline ends.

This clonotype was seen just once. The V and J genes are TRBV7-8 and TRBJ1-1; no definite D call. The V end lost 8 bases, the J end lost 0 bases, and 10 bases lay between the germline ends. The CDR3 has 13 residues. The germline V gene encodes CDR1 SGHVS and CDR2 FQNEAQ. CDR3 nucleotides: TGTGCCAGCGGTAACGACCTGAACACTGAAGCTTTCTTT. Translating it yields CASGNDLNTEAFF.

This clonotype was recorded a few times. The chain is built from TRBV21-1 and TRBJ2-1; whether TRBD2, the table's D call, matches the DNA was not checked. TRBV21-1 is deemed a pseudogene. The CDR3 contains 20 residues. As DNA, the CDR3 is TGTGCCAGCAGCAAAGATATTGGACTAGCGGGTGGATTTACCAACAATGAGCTGTTCTTC. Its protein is CASSKDIGLAGGFTNNELFF.

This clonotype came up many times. CDR3 nucleotide sequence: TGTGCCAGCAGTGAAGCGCATACCGGGACTAGCTACGAGCAGTACTTC. This translates into CASSEAHTGTSYEQYF. The gene calls are TRBV2 and TRBJ2-7, with TRBD2 matching 8 bases. Germline lookup yields CDR1 SNHLY and CDR2 FYNNEI. Unmatched junction bases numbered 7, after V lost 0 bases and J lost 3 bases. The length of the CDR3 is 16 residues.

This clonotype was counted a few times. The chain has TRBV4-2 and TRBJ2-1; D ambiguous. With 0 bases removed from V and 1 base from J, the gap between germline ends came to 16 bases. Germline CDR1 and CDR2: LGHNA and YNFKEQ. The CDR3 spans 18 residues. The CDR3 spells CASSQELAESWSYNEQFF. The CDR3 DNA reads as TGTGCCAGCAGCCAAGAACTGGCTGAGTCGTGGTCCTACAATGAGCAGTTCTTC.

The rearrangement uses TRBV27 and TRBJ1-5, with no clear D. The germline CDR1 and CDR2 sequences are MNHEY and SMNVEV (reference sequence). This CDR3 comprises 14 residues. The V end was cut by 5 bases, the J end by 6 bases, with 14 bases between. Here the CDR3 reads CASSPREHGQPQHF. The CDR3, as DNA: TGTGCCAGCAGTCCCCGGGAGCACGGTCAGCCCCAGCATTTT.

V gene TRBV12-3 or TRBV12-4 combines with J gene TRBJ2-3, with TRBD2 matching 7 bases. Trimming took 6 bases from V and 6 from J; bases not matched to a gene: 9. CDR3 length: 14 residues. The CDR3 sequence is CASRAEWGGDTQYF. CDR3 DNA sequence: TGTGCCAGCAGGGCGGAATGGGGAGGGGATACGCAGTATTTT.

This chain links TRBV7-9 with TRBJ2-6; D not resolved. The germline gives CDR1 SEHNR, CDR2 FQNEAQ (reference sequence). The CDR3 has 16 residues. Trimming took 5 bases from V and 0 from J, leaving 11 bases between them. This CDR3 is CASSPQSFSGANVLTF. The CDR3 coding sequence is TGTGCCAGCAGCCCACAGAGTTTCTCTGGGGCCAACGTCCTGACTTTC.

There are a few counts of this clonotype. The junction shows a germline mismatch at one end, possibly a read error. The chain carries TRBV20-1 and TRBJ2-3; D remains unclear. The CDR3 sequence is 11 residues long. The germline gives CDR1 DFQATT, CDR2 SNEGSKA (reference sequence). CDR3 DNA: TGCGGTGCCCTACCCGCAGATACGCAGTATTTT. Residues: CGALPADTQYF.

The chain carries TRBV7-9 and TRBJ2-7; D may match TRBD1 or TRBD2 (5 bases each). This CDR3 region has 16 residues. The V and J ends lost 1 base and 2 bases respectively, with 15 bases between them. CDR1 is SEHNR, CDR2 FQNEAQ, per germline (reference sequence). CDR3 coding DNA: TGTGCCAGCAGCTTAGGGGGCCCGGACTCCGCCTACGAGCAGTACTTC. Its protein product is CASSLGGPDSAYEQYF.

In nucleotides, the CDR3 is TGTGCCAGCAGATTGAGTAGGACCTACGAGCAGTACTTC. This codes for CASRLSRTYEQYF. V is TRBV2 and J is TRBJ2-7; D not resolved. Trimming took off 6 bases at V and 2 bases at J, with 11 bases between the two ends. This CDR3 has 13 amino acids. The germline V gene has CDR1 SNHLY and CDR2 FYNNEI.

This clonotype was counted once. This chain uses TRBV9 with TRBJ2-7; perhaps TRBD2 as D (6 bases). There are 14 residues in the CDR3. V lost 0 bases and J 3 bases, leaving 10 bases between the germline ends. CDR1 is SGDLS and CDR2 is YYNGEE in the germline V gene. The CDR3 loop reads CASSVGGTDYEQYF. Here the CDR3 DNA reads TGTGCCAGCAGCGTAGGCGGGACCGACTACGAGCAGTACTTC.